This T cell receptor beta chain was profiled in a study of T cell responses to AZD1222 COVID-19 vaccine. Clones were read by immunoSEQ multiplex PCR, and TCRdb kept only the in-frame ones, dropping some. The sample comprises about 140,000 clones, just over 85% of which are singletons, and roughly 3% rests with the top ten. This CDR3 is built from 15 residues. Trimming cost V 5 bases and J 5 bases; bases outside gene matches: 7. Germline V CDR1 and CDR2: SGHTA, FQGNSA. This sequence originates from an adult in good health. Sequences were derived from peripheral blood, sampled on day 0 of AZD1222 vaccination. The rearrangement links TRBV7-2 to TRBJ1-1; 11 positions agree with TRBD1. The DNA for the CDR3 is TGTGCCAGCAGCGACGGACAGGGGGCTAGTACTGAAGCTTTCTTT. Protein product: CASSDGQGASTEAFF.